Listed here are 9 T cell receptor beta chains from one sample, sequenced in a study of T cell repertoires in cytomegalovirus infection (dated by TCRdb to the late 2010s). Per the publication, the treatment or condition label means: in vitro stimulation with specific CMV peptide epitopes to enrich CMV-specific T cells. The run used an Illumina HiSeq 1500. Clones were called with MiXCR by TCRdb after fastp trimmed the public reads at Q25, and only in-frame beta chains were retained. Every CDR3 protein is listed once, alongside the most common genes and DNA of its rows. The sample records about 24,000 distinct CDR3 sequences, 22% of which are singletons. The ten largest clones represent over 80% of the sample. Their cognate antigens are unknown. The sample here was CD8+ T cells from cultured PBMCs, taken from culture after CMV antigen stimulation. The source of these receptors is a human donor in good health (CMV status not recorded). Some clones in this sample may be carry-over from other donors' samples.

This chain joins TRBV6-5 and TRBJ1-4, with D possibly being TRBD1 (5 bases). Germline V gene lookup returns CDR1 MNHEY and CDR2 SVGAGI. CDR3 length: 16 residues. Trimming shortened V by 2 bases and J by 8 bases, and 18 bases separated the two germline ends. Here the CDR3 reads CASSYNAGQGQEKLFF. As DNA, the CDR3 is TGTGCCAGCAGTTACAACGCTGGCCAAGGACAAGAAAAACTGTTTTTT.

This clonotype has just a few counts. The J gene is TRBJ1-2, the V gene TRBV4-1; D possibly corresponds to TRBD1 (5 bases). Trimming took off 4 bases at V and 0 bases at J, with 24 bases between the two ends. Germline CDR1 reads MGHRA; CDR2 reads YSYEKL. The CDR3 is made up of 19 amino acids. CDR3 in DNA: TGCGCCAGCAGCCGCTTGACTCCGGGACGCCTCTCGCCTAACTATGGCTACACCTTC. Translation: CASSRLTPGRLSPNYGYTF.

The gene calls are TRBV6-2 or TRBV6-3 and TRBJ2-7; weak D call: TRBD2 (8 bases). The V and J ends lost 7 bases and 1 base respectively, with 17 bases between them. The V gene's germline CDR1 is MNHEY and CDR2 SVGEGT. This CDR3 is built from 15 residues. This CDR3 is CASTGGGQRSYEQYF. Here the CDR3 DNA reads TGTGCCAGCACGGGGGGGGGACAGAGATCCTACGAGCAGTACTTC.

This clonotype was seen many times. V is TRBV4-1 and J is TRBJ2-1; perhaps TRBD2 as D (6 bases). This CDR3 region has 16 residues. In germline, CDR1 is MGHRA, CDR2 YSYEKL. Trimming took 3 bases from V and 5 from J, leaving 17 bases between them. The CDR3: CASSQGRTATDNEQFF. Here the CDR3 DNA reads TGCGCCAGCAGCCAGGGGAGGACGGCGACCGACAATGAGCAGTTCTTC.

This clonotype was observed once. The J gene is TRBJ2-6, the V gene TRBV11-2; D is unresolved. Germline values: CDR1 SGHAT, CDR2 FQNNGV. This CDR3 is built from 19 residues. Deletions cut 2 bases from V and 0 bases from J, with 17 bases between. CDR3: CASSLFLPLVFSGANVLTF. Here the CDR3 DNA reads TGTGCCAGCAGCTTATTCCTACCCCTAGTTTTCTCTGGGGCCAACGTCCTGACTTTC.

The chain combines TRBV7-9 with TRBJ2-3, with 8 bases that match TRBD1. CDR1 SEHNR and CDR2 FQNEAQ come from the germline V gene (reference sequence). With V trimmed by 5 bases and J by 8 bases, 9 bases remained unmatched. The CDR3 totals 14 residues. CDR3 bases: TGTGCCAGCAGCCAACAGGCAGGGGGCCTTACGCAGTATTTT. This gives the protein CASSQQAGGLTQYF.

The chain uses TRBV2 and TRBJ2-1; the match to TRBD2 covers 10 bases. This CDR3 is 16 amino acids long. Germline values: CDR1 SNHLY, CDR2 FYNNEI. J gave up 3 bases and V 3 bases, and 5 bases lay outside the gene matches. The CDR3 DNA follows: TGTGCCAGCAGTGAGGCTAGCGGGGGCTTCTACAATGAGCAGTTCTTC. It codes for CASSEASGGFYNEQFF.

This rearrangement joins TRBV24-1 to TRBJ2-1; D gene uncertain. In germline, CDR1 is KGHDR, CDR2 SFDVKD. The length of the CDR3 is 13 residues. V shed 8 bases and J shed 8 bases, with 15 bases lying between them. CDR3: CATTGRNFDEQFF. As DNA, the CDR3 is TGTGCCACCACGGGCAGGAACTTCGATGAGCAGTTCTTC.

V and J are TRBV2 and TRBJ2-3; D possibly matches TRBD1 or TRBD2 (5 bases each). The CDR3 totals 16 residues. Between the trimmed V and J ends, which lost 4 bases and 2 bases, there was a span of 16 bases. Germline values: CDR1 SNHLY, CDR2 FYNNEI. CDR3 protein: CASSGTPGPPTDTQYF. DNA of the CDR3: TGTGCCAGCAGTGGGACCCCGGGACCACCCACAGATACGCAGTATTTT.